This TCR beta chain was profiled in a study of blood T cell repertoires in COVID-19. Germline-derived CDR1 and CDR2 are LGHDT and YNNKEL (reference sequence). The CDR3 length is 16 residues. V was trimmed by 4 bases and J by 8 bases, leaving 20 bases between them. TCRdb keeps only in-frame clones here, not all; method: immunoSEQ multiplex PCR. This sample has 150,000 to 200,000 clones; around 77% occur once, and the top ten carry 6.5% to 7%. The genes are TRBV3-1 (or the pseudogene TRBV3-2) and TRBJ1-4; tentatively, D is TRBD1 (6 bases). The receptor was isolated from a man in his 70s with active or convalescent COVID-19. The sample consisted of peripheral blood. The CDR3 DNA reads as TGTGCCAGCAGCCTCAGCTCCCTGACAGGCATCGAAAAACTGTTTTTT. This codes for CASSLSSLTGIEKLFF.